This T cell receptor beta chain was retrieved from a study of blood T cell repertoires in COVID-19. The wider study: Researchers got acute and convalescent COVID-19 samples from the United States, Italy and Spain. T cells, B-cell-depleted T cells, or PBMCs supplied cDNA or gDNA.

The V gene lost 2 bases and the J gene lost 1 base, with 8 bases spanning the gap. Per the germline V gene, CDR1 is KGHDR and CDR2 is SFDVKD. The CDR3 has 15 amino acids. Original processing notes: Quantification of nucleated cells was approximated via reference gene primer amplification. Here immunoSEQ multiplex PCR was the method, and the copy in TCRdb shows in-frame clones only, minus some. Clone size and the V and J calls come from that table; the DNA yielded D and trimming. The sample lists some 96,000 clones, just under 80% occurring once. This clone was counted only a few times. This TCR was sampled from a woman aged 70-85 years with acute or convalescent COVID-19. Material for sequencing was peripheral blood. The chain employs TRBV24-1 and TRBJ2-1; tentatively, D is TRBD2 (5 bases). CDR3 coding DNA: TGTGCCACCAGTGATTGGCGGGCTTCCTACAATGAGCAGTTCTTC. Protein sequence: CATSDWRASYNEQFF.